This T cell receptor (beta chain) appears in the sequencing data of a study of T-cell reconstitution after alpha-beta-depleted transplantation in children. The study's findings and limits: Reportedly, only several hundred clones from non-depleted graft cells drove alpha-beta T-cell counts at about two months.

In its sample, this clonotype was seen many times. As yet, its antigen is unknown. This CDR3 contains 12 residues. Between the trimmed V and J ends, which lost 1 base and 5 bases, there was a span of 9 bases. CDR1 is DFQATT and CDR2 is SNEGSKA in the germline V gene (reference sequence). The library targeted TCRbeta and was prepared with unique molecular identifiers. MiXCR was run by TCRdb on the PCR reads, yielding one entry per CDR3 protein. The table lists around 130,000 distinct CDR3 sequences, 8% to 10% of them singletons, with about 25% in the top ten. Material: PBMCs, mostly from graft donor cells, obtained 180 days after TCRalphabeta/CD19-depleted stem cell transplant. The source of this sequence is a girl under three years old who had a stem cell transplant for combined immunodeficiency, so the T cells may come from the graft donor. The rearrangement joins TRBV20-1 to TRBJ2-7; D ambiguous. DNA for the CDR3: TGCAGTGCTAGAGGGCCGGCAGACGAGCAGTACTTC. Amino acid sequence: CSARGPADEQYF.